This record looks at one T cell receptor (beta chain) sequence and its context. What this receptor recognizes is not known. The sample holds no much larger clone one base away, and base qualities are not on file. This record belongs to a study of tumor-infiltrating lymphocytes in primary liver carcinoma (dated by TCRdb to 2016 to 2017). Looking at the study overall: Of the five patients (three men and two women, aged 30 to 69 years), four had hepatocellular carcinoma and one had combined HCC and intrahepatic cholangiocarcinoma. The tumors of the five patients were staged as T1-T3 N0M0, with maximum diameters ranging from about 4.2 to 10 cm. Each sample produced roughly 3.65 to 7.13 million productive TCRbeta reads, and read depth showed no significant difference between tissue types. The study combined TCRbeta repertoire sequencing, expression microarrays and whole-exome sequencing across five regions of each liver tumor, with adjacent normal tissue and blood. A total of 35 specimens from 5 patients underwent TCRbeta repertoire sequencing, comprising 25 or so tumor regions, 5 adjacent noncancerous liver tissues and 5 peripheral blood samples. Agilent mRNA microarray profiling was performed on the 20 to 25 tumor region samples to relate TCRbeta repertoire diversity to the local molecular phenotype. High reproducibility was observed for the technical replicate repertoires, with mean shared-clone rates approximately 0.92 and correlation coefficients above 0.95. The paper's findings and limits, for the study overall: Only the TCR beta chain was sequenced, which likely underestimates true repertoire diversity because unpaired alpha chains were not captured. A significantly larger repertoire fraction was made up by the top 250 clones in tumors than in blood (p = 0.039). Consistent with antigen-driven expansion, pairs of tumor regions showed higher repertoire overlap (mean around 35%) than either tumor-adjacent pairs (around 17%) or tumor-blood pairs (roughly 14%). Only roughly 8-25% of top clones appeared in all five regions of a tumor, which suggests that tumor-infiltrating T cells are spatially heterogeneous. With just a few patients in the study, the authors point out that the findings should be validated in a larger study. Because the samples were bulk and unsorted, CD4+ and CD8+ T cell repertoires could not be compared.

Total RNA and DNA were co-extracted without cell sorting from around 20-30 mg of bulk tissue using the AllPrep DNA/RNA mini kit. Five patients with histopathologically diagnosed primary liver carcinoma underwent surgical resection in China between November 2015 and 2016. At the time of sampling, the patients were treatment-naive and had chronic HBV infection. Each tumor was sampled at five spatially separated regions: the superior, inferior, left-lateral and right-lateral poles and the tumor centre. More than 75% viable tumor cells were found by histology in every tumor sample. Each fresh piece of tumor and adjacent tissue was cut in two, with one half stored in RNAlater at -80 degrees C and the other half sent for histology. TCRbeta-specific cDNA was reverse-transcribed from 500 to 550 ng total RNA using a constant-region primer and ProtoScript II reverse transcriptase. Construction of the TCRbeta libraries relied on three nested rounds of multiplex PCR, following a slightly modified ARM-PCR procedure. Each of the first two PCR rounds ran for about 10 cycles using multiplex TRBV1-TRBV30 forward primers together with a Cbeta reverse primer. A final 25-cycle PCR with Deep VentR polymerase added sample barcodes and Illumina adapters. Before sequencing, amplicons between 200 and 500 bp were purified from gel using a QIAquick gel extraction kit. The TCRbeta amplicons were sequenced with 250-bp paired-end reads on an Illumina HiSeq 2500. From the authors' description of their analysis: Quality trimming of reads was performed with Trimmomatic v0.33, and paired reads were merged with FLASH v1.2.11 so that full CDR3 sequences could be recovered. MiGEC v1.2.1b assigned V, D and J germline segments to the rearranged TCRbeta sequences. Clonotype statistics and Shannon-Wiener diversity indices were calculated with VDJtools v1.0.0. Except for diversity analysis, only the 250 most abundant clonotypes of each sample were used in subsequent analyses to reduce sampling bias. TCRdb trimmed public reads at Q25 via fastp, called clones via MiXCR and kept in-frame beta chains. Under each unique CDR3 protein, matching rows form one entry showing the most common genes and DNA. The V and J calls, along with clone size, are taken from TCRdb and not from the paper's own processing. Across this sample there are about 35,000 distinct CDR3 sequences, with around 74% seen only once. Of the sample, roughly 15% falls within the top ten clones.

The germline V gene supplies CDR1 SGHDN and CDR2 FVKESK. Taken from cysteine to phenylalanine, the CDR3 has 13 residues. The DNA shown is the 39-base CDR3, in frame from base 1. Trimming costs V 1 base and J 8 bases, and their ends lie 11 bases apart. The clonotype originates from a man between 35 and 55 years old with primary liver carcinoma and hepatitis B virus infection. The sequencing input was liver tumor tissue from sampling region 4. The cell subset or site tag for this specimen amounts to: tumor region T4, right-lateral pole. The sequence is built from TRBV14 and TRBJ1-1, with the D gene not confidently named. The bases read TGTGCCAGCAGCCAAGGACGGGCGATAGAAGCTTTCTTT. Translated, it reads CASSQGRAIEAFF. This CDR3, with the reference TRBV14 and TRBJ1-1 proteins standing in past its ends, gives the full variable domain EAGVTQFPSHSVIEKGQTVTLRCDPISGHDNLYWYRRVMGKEIKFLLHFVKESKQDESGMPNNRFLAERTGGTYSTLKVQPAELEDSGVYFCASSQGRAIEAFFGQGTRLTVV.